This T cell receptor (beta chain) was captured in a study of blood T cell repertoires in COVID-19. Germline V gene lookup returns CDR1 SEHNR and CDR2 FQNEAQ (reference sequence). The CDR3 extends over 17 amino acids. V lost 1 base and J 0 bases, leaving 14 bases between the germline ends. Some clones are missing from TCRdb's copy, which holds only in-frame ones; the method was immunoSEQ multiplex PCR. This table holds approximately 250,000 clones, 75% to 85% found once. V is TRBV7-9 and J is TRBJ2-3; tentative D call: TRBD2 (6 bases). The origin of this receptor is a man aged 45 to 65 with COVID-19, enrolled during active disease. The source material was peripheral blood. The DNA of the CDR3 is TGTGCCAGCAGCTTAGGGGCTGGGGGGAGAAGCACAGATACGCAGTATTTT. Residues: CASSLGAGGRSTDTQYF.